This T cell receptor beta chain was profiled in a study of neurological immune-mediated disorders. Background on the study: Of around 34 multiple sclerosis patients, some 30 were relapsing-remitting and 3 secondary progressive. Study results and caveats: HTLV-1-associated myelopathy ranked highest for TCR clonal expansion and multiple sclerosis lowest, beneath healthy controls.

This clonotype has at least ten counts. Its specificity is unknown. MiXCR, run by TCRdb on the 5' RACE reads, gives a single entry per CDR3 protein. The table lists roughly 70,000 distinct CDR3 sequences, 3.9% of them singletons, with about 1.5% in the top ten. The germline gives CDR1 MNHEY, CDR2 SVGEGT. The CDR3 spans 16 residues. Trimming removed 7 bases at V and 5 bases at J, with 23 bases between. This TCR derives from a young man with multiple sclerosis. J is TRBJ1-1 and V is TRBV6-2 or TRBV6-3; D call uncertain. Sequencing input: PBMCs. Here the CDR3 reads CASKPGFGNFGTEAFF. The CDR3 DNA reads TGTGCCAGCAAACCGGGATTCGGGAATTTTGGGACTGAAGCTTTCTTT.